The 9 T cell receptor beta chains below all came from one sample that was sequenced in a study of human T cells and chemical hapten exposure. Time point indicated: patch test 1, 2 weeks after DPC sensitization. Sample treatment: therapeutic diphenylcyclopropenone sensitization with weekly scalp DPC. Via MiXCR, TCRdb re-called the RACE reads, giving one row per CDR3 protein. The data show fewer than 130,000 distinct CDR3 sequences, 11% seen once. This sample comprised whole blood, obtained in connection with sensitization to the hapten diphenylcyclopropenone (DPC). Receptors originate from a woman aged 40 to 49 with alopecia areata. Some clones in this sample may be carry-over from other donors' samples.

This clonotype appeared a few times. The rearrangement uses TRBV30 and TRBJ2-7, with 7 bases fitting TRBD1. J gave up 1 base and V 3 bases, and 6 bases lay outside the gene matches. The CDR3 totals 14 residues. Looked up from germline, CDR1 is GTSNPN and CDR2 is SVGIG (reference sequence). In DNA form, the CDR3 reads TGTGCCTGGAGGGGGGTACAGGGGTCCTACGAGCAGTACTTC. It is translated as CAWRGVQGSYEQYF.

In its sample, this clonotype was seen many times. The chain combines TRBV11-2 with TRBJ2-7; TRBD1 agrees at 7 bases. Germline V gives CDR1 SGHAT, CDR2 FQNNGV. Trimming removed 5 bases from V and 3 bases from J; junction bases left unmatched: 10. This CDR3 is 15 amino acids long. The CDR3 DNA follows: TGTGCCAGCAGCGTCTCCCGGGACAGCCACTACGAGCAGTACTTC. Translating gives CASSVSRDSHYEQYF.

DNA for the CDR3: TGTGCCAGCAGCCAAGATCGCCCAGGGGGTTATGGCTACACCTTC. It specifies CASSQDRPGGYGYTF. This rearrangement joins TRBV4-2 to TRBJ1-2; 7 nucleotides match TRBD1. The CDR3 runs to 15 residues. The V segment lost 0 bases and the J segment 5 bases; nucleotides outside the gene matches: 6. CDR1 and CDR2 (germline): LGHNA, YNFKEQ.

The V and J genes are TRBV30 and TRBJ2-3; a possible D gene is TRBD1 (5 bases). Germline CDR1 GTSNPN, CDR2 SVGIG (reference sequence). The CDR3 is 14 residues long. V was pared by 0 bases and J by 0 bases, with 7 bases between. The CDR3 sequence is CAWSVSGSTDTQYF. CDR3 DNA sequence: TGTGCCTGGAGTGTATCAGGGAGCACAGATACGCAGTATTTT. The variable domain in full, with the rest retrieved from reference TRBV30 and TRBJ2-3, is SQTIHQWPATLVQPVGSPLSLECTVEGTSNPNLYWYRQAAGRGLQLLFYSVGIGQISSEVPQNLSASRPQDRQFILSSKKLLLSDSGFYLCAWSVSGSTDTQYFGPGTRLTVL.

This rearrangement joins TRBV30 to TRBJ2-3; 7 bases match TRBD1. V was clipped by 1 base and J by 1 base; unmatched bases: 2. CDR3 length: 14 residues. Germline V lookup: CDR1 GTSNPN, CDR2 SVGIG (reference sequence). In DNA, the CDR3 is TGTGCCTGGAGTGGGGACAGCGGCACAGATACGCAGTATTTT. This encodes CAWSGDSGTDTQYF.

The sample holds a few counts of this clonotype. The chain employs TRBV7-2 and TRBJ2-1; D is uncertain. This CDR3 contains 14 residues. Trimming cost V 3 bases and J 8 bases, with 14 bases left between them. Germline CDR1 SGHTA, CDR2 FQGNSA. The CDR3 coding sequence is TGTGCCAGCAGCTTTGTTATTAACGAGCATGAGCAGTTCTTC. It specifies CASSFVINEHEQFF.

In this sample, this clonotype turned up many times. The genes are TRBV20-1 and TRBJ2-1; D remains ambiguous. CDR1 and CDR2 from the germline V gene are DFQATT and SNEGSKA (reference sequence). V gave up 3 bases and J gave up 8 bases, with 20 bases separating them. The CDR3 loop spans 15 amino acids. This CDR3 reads CSASRPGYRTDEQFF. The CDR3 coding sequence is TGCAGTGCTAGCCGCCCGGGCTATCGCACGGATGAGCAGTTCTTC.

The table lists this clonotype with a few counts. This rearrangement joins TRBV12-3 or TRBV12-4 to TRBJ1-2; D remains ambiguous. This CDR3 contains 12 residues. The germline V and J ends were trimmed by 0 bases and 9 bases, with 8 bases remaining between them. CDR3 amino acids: CASSLAGVSYTF. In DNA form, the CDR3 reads TGTGCCAGCAGTTTAGCCGGGGTGAGCTACACCTTC.

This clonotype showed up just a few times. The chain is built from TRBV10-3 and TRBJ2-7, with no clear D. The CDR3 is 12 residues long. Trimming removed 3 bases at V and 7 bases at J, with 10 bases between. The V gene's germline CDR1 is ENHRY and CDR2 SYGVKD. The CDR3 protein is CAISEGPGEQYF. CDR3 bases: TGTGCCATCAGTGAAGGACCTGGGGAGCAGTACTTC.